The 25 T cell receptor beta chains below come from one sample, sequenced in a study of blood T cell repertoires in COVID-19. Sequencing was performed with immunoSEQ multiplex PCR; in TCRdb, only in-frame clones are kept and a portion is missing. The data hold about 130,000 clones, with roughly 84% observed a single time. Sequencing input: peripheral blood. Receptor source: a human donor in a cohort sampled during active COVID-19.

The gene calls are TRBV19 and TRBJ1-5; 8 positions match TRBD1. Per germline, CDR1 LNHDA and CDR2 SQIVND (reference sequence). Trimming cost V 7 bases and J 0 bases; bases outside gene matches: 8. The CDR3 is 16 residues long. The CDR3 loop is CASTGQGLYSNQPQHF. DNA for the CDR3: TGTGCCAGTACAGGACAGGGATTATATAGCAATCAGCCCCAGCATTTT.

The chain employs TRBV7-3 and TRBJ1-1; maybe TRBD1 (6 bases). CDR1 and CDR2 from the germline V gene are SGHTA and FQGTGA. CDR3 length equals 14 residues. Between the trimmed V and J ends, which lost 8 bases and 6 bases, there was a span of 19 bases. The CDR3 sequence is CASSSEQGPSEAFF. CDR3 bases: TGTGCCAGCTCCTCGGAGCAGGGGCCTTCTGAAGCTTTCTTT.

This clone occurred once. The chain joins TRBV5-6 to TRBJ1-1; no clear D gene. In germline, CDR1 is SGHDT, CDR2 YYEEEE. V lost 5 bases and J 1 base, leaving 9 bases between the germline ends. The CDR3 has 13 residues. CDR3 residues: CASREVGNTEAFF. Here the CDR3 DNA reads TGTGCCAGCAGGGAGGTTGGGAACACTGAAGCTTTCTTT.

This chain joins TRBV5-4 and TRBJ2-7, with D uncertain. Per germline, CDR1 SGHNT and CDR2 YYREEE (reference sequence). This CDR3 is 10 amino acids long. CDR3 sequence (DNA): TGTGCCAGCAGCTTGGGTCAGTCATTCGTC. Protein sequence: CASSLGQSFV.

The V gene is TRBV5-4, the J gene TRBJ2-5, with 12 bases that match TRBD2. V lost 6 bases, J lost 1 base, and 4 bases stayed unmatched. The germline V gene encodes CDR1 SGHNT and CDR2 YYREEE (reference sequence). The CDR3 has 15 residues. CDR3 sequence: CASKLAGGSQETQYF. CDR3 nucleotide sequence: TGTGCCAGCAAACTAGCGGGGGGCAGCCAAGAGACCCAGTACTTC.

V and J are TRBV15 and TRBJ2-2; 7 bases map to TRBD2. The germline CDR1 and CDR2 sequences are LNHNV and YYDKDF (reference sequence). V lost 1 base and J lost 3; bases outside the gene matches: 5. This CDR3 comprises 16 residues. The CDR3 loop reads CATSRGREGDTGELFF. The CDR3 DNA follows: TGTGCCACCAGCAGAGGGAGGGAGGGTGACACCGGGGAGCTGTTTTTT.

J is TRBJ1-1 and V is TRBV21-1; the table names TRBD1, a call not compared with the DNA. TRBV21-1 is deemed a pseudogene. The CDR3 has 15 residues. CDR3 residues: CASSTGDRGFPEAFF. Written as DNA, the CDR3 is TGTGCCAGCAGCACCGGGGACAGGGGCTTCCCTGAAGCTTTCTTT.

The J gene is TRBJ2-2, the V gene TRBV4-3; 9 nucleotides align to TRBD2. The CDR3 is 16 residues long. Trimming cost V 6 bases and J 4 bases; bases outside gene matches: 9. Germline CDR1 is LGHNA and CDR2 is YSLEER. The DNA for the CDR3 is TGCGCCAGCAGTAAAAATCTAGCGGGATCCACCGGGGAGCTGTTTTTT. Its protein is CASSKNLAGSTGELFF.

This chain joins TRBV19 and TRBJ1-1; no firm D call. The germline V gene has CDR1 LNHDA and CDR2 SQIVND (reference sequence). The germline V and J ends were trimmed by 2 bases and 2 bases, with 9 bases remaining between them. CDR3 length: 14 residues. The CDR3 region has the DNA TGTGCCAGTAGTATAAAGTTCAGTAACACTGAAGCTTTCTTT. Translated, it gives CASSIKFSNTEAFF.

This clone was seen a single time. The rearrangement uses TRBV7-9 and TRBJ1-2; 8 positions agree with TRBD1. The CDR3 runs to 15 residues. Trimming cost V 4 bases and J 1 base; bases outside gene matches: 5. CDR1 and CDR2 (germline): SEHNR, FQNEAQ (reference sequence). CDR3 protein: CASSSRGLHNYGYTF. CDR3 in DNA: TGTGCCAGCAGCTCCAGGGGGCTACATAACTATGGCTACACCTTC.

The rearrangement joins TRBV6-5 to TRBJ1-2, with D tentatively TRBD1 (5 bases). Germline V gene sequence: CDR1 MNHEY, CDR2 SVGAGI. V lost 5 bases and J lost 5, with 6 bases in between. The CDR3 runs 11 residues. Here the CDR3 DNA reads TGTGCCAGCAGTCCAGGGTATGGCTACACCTTC. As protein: CASSPGYGYTF.

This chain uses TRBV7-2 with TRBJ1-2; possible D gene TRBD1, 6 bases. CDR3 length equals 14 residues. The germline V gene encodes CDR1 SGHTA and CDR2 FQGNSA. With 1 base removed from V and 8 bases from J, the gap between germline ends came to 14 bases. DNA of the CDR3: TGTGCCAGCAGCTTAGGGCAGGGGAGCCCAGGCTACACCTTC. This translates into CASSLGQGSPGYTF. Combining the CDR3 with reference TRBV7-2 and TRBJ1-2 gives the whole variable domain GAGVSQSPSNKVTEKGKDVELRCDPISGHTALYWYRQSLGQGLEFLIYFQGNSAPDKSGLPSDRFSAERTGGSVSTLTIQRTQQEDSAVYLCASSLGQGSPGYTFGSGTRLTVV.

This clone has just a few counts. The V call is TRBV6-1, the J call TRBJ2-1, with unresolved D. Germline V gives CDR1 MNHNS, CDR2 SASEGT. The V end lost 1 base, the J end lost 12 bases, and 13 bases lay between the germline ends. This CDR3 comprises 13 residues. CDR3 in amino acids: CASSEDRLAMQFF. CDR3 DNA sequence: TGTGCCAGCAGTGAAGATCGTCTGGCAATGCAGTTCTTC.

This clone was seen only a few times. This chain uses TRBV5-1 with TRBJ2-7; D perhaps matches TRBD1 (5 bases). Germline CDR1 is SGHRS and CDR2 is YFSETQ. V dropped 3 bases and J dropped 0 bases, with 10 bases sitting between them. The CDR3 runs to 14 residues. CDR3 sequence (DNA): TGCGCCAGCAGCTCATACAGGAGCTCCTACGAGCAGTACGTC. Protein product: CASSSYRSSYEQYV.

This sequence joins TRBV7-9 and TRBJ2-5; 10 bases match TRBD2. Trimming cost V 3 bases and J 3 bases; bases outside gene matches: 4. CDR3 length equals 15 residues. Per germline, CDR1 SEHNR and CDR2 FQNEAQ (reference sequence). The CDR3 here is CASSFPTSGEETQYF. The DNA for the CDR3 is TGTGCCAGCAGCTTCCCAACTAGCGGGGAAGAGACCCAGTACTTC.

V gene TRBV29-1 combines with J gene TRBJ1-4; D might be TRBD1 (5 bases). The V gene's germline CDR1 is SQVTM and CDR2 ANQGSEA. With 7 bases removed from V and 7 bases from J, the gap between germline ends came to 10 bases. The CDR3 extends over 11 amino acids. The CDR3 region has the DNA TGCAGCGCGAACGGGGGTGAAAAACTGTTTTTT. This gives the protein CSANGGEKLFF. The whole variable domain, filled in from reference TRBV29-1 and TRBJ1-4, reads SAVISQKPSRDICQRGTSLTIQCQVDSQVTMMFWYRQQPGQSLTLIATANQGSEATYESGFVIDKFPISRPNLTFSTLTVSNMSPEDSSIYLCSANGGEKLFFGSGTQLSVL.

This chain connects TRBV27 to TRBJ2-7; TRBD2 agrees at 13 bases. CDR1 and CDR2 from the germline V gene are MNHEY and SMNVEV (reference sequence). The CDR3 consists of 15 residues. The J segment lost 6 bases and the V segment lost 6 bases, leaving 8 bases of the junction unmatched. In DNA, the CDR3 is TGTGCCAGCAGCCCGACTAGCGGGAGGCCCTCCGAGCAGTACGTC. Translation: CASSPTSGRPSEQYV.

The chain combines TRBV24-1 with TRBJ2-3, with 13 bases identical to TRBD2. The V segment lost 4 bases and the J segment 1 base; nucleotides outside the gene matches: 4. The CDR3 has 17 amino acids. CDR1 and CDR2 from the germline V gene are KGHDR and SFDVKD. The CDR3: CATSDVGLAGGTDTQYF. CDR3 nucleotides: TGTGCCACCAGTGACGTCGGACTAGCGGGAGGCACAGATACGCAGTATTTT.

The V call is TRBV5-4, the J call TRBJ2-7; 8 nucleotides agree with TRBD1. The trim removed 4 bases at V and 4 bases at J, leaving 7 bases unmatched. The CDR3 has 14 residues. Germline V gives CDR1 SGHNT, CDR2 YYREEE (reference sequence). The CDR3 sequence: CASSQGQGYYEQYF. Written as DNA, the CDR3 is TGTGCCAGCAGCCAAGGACAGGGTTATTACGAGCAGTACTTC. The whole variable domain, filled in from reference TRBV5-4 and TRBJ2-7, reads ETGVTQSPTHLIKTRGQQVTLRCSSQSGHNTVSWYQQALGQGPQFIFQYYREEENGRGNFPPRFSGLQFPNYSSELNVNALELDDSALYLCASSQGQGYYEQYFGPGTRLTVT.

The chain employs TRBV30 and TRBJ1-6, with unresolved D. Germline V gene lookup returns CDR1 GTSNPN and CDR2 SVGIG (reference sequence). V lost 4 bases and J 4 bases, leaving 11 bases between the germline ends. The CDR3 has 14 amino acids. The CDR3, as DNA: TGTGCCTGGACCCGCGCGCGGTATAATTCACCCCTCCACTTT. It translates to CAWTRARYNSPLHF.

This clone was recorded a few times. The CDR3 bases are TGTGCCAGCTCACCAGTGGGGCAGGTCTATGGCTACACCTTC. It specifies CASSPVGQVYGYTF. The V call is TRBV18, the J call TRBJ1-2, with D maybe TRBD1 (5 bases). The CDR3 totals 14 residues. In germline, CDR1 is KGHSH, CDR2 LQKENI. Trimming shortened V by 2 bases and J by 4 bases, and 11 bases separated the two germline ends.

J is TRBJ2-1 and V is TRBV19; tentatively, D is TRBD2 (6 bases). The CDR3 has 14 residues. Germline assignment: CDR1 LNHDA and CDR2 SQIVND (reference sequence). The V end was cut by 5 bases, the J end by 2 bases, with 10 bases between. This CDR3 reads CASSSRLAYNEQFF. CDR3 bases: TGTGCCAGTAGTTCAAGACTAGCCTACAATGAGCAGTTCTTC.

The CDR3 loop is CASSQARLASPDTQYF. CDR3 in DNA: TGTGCCAGCAGCCAAGCCCGTCTAGCGTCCCCAGATACGCAGTATTTT. V usage is TRBV4-2 and J usage is TRBJ2-3, with a weak D call TRBD2 (6 bases). The CDR3 loop spans 16 amino acids. V shed 1 base and J shed 4 bases, with 15 bases lying between them. Germline V CDR1 and CDR2: LGHNA, YNFKEQ.

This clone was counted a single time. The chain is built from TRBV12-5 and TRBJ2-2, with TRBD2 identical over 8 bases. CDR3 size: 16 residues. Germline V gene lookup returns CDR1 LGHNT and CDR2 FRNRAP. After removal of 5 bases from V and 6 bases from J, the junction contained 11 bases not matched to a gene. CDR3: CASGRAGGSSSGELFF. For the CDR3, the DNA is TGTGCTAGTGGTCGGGCGGGGGGCTCCTCCTCCGGGGAGCTGTTTTTT.

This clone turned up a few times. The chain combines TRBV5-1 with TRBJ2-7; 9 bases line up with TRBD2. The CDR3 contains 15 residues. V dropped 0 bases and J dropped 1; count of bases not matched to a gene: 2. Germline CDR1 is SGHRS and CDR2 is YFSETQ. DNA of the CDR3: TGCGCCAGCAGCTTGGAGCTAGCGGGGTCCTACGAGCAGTACTTC. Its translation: CASSLELAGSYEQYF.